Below are 7 T cell receptor beta chains sequenced from a single sample in a study of regulatory T cells in long-lasting Graves disease. In building TCR beta libraries, iRepertoire HTBI primers were used together with Arm-PCR of CDR3 regions. TCRdb reprocessed the multiplex PCR reads via MiXCR and lists one record per CDR3 protein. This repertoire shows hundreds of thousands of distinct CDR3 sequences, about 16% found once; its top ten account for roughly 25%. The time point denotes: newly diagnosed GD, antithyroid drugs for less than 3 months. Isolated PBMC RNA provided the starting material for the TCR library. This sample was also put to use in a study of T cells in Graves' hyperthyroidism and ophthalmopathy.

The source material was peripheral blood mononuclear cells (PBMCs), sampled at new diagnosis, from a patient treated with antithyroid drugs. The receptors stem from a woman aged 35-60 years with Graves disease.

This chain uses TRBV5-6 with TRBJ2-1; 10 bases are a match to TRBD1. Unmatched junction bases numbered 7, after V lost 2 bases and J lost 5 bases. This CDR3 comprises 16 residues. CDR1 and CDR2 (germline): SGHDT, YYEEEE. In nucleotides, the CDR3 is TGTGCCAGCAGCTTTAATTCCGGGACAGGGGACAATGAGCAGTTCTTC. Its protein product is CASSFNSGTGDNEQFF.

The sample holds a few counts of this clonotype. CDR3 sequence (DNA): TGCGCCAGCAGCTTGCGGGGGGACACAGGGTTTCCGGCTGGCTACACCTTC. Amino acid sequence: CASSLRGDTGFPAGYTF. J is TRBJ1-2 and V is TRBV5-1; D might be TRBD1 (6 bases). The CDR3 is 17 amino acids. Trimming left V 1 base short and J 7 bases short, with 23 bases between. Per germline, CDR1 SGHRS and CDR2 YFSETQ.

This chain uses TRBV4-2 with TRBJ1-5, with D unclear. The CDR3 consists of 16 residues. Trimming cost V 0 bases and J 2 bases, with 11 bases left between them. The germline CDR1 and CDR2 sequences are LGHNA and YNFKEQ. The CDR3 loop is CASSQEDGFGNQPQHF. CDR3 DNA sequence: TGTGCCAGCAGCCAAGAGGATGGATTCGGCAATCAGCCCCAGCATTTT.

This clonotype has just a few counts. V is TRBV25-1 and J is TRBJ2-5; D possibly uses TRBD1 or TRBD2 (5 bases each). This CDR3 is built from 13 residues. The V end lost 3 bases, the J end lost 1 base, and 6 bases lay between the germline ends. Germline assignment: CDR1 MGHDK and CDR2 SYGVNS. The CDR3, as DNA: TGTGCCAGCAGTGATGGGGGCCAAGAGACCCAGTACTTC. Translating gives CASSDGGQETQYF.

A note on this clonotype: A read error may produce the germline difference seen at one junction end. The chain employs TRBV6-1 and TRBJ1-3; no reliable D call. Germline-derived CDR1 and CDR2 are MNHNS and SASEGT. The CDR3 consists of 14 residues. The CDR3 reads CASSEPPPGNTIYF. CDR3 DNA: TGTGCCAGCAGTGAACCTCCTCCTGGCAACACCATATATTTT.

The chain joins TRBV2 to TRBJ2-7; 9 nucleotides align to TRBD1. The germline CDR1 and CDR2 sequences are SNHLY and FYNNEI. Germline trimming cut 6 bases from V and 5 bases from J; bases unmatched to any gene: 11. The CDR3 consists of 15 residues. The CDR3 protein is CASSFGTGPRNEQYF. The DNA for the CDR3 is TGTGCCAGCAGCTTCGGGACAGGGCCCAGGAACGAGCAGTACTTC.

Only a few counts were recorded for this clonotype. Given the absence of the conserved phenylalanine or tryptophan at the CDR3 end, a read error is likely. V and J are TRBV12-3 or TRBV12-4 and TRBJ1-3; TRBD1 matches 9 bases. This CDR3 comprises 16 residues. V lost 4 bases to trimming and J lost 4 bases; unmatched junction nucleotides: 8. Here the CDR3 DNA reads TGTGCCAGCAGTTCACCCGACAGGGGGAGAGGAAACACCATATATTCT. Protein sequence: CASSSPDRGRGNTIYS.